This T cell receptor beta chain appears in the sequencing data of a study of molecular identifiers for immune sequencing clone quantification. Broader study findings: Identical TCR molecules can share a barcode, and this sharing could underestimate highly expanded clone sizes.

TCRdb called the PCR reads again in MiXCR, with one record for every CDR3 protein. The profile shows 65,000 or so distinct CDR3 sequences, less than 20% of them singletons. About this clonotype: Its specificity is unknown.

The CDR3 is 14 residues long. Germline loops: CDR1 SQVTM, CDR2 ANQGSEA. Every naive CD8 library was made from between about 17,000 and 1,100,000 sorted cells with 10%, 30% or 50% RNA. Specimen: naive CD8+ T cells from blood, with Jurkat cell RNA spiked in. Specified subset: FACS-sorted CD8+CD4-CCR7+CD45RA+ naive T cells. The chain couples TRBV29-1 to TRBJ2-1; D might be TRBD2 (7 bases). The clonotype originates from a human donor in good health. Some libraries in this study had Jurkat cell RNA spiked in. The CDR3 reads CRGEGGGAYNEQFF. CDR3 bases: TGCAGGGGGGAGGGGGGGGGGGCCTACAATGAGCAGTTCTTC.